This T cell receptor (beta chain) was captured by sequencing in a study of blood T cell repertoires in COVID-19. Data came from immunoSEQ multiplex PCR; TCRdb stores just in-frame clones and leaves some out. Here the sample spans a few hundred thousand clones, about 85% being singletons. The ends were cut back, 2 bases at V and 0 bases at J, with 23 bases in the middle. Germline V gene data show CDR1 as SGHAT and CDR2 as FQNNGV. There are 19 residues in the CDR3. This TCR derives from a woman aged 45-65 years who had been exposed to COVID-19. The rearrangement links TRBV11-2 to TRBJ2-7; tentative D call: TRBD2 (6 bases). The sample was PBMCs or T cells enriched from blood (not recorded which). The CDR3, as DNA: TGTGCCAGCAGCTTATCCCCAACGGGAAGCGGGTCAAACTCCTACGAGCAGTACTTC. Amino acid sequence: CASSLSPTGSGSNSYEQYF. The full variable domain, its missing parts supplied by reference TRBV11-2 and TRBJ2-7, is EAGVAQSPRYKIIEKRQSVAFWCNPISGHATLYWYQQILGQGPKLLIQFQNNGVVDDSQLPKDRFSAERLKGVDSTLKIQPAKLEDSAVYLCASSLSPTGSGSNSYEQYFGPGTRLTVT.